These 22 T cell receptor beta chains came from one sample sequenced in a study of cytomegalovirus exposure and HLA in healthy donors. The PCR had 60 Vbeta and 13 Jbeta primers. Sequencing used immunoSEQ multiplex PCR; TCRdb keeps in-frame clones, though not all of them. The table includes approximately 200,000 clones, more than 70% detected once. Sequencing used PBMCs. The receptors come from a boy aged 10-17 years in good health and CMV-seronegative.

V gene TRBV5-4 combines with J gene TRBJ2-1; 8 bases line up with TRBD2. Germline CDR1 SGHNT, CDR2 YYREEE (reference sequence). The CDR3 contains 16 residues. V gave up 3 bases and J gave up 7 bases; unmatched junction bases: 12. The CDR3 nucleotides are TGTGCCAGCAGCTCTCTAGCGGGCGGGAAGGGTAATGAGCAGTTCTTC. Its translation: CASSSLAGGKGNEQFF. Drawing the rest from reference TRBV5-4 and TRBJ2-1, the complete variable domain is ETGVTQSPTHLIKTRGQQVTLRCSSQSGHNTVSWYQQALGQGPQFIFQYYREEENGRGNFPPRFSGLQFPNYSSELNVNALELDDSALYLCASSSLAGGKGNEQFFGPGTRLTVL.

The chain links TRBV13 to TRBJ2-7, with 7 bases lining up with TRBD1. The length of the CDR3 is 20 residues. V dropped 4 bases and J dropped 2; count of bases not matched to a gene: 23. Germline-derived CDR1 and CDR2 are PRHDT and FYEKMQ (reference sequence). The CDR3 reads CASSSNGVTGARLRAYEQYF. As DNA, the CDR3 is TGTGCCAGCAGCTCGAACGGAGTTACAGGGGCCCGCTTGAGAGCCTACGAGCAGTACTTC.

The chain has TRBV2 and TRBJ2-7; D uncertain. CDR1 is SNHLY and CDR2 is FYNNEI in the germline V gene. The CDR3 runs 10 residues. Trimming removed 4 bases at V and 6 bases at J, with 4 bases between. CDR3 in amino acids: CASSGAEQYF. CDR3 DNA: TGTGCCAGCAGTGGGGCCGAGCAGTACTTC.

The rearrangement links TRBV6-5 to TRBJ1-3, with TRBD1 identical over 10 bases. Germline loops: CDR1 MNHEY, CDR2 SVGAGI. CDR3 length: 15 amino acids. V shed 4 bases and J 4 bases; nucleotides not matched to a gene: 4. The CDR3 DNA reads TGTGCCAGCAGTTCGACAGGGGGCCTCGGAAACACCATATATTTT. Encoded protein: CASSSTGGLGNTIYF.

V gene TRBV5-1 combines with J gene TRBJ2-5; D perhaps matches TRBD1 (5 bases). The closer fit of TRBJ2-7 to the DNA end suggests the J call may be wrong. CDR1 is SGHRS, CDR2 YFSETQ, per germline. This CDR3 is built from 14 residues. The CDR3 bases are TGCGCCAGCAGCTTGGGACAGCTGACCTACGAGCAGTACTTC. It yields the protein CASSLGQLTYEQYF.

This clone came up a few times. The chain combines TRBV5-1 with TRBJ2-7, with 7 bases that match TRBD1. The CDR3 extends over 13 amino acids. Germline CDR1 SGHRS, CDR2 YFSETQ. V shed 4 bases and J 4 bases; nucleotides not matched to a gene: 5. CDR3 region: CASSQGQAYEQYF. CDR3 coding DNA: TGCGCCAGCAGCCAAGGACAGGCTTACGAGCAGTACTTC.

The rearrangement joins TRBV5-8 to TRBJ1-3, with D uncertain. V was cut by 2 bases and J by 0 bases, with 9 bases left in between. Germline loops: CDR1 SGHTS, CDR2 YDEGEE. This CDR3 region has 15 residues. In DNA, the CDR3 is TGTGCCAGCAGCTTTTCGGTGTCCTCTGGAAACACCATATATTTT. This translates into CASSFSVSSGNTIYF.

As DNA, the CDR3 is TGTGCCAGCAGCTCGATCCAGGGGGCAGGCACAGATACGCAGTATTTT. Translation gives CASSSIQGAGTDTQYF. The rearrangement links TRBV7-6 to TRBJ2-3, with 8 bases that match TRBD1. Trimming at V came to 4 bases and at J to 1 base, leaving 7 bases not matched to a gene. This CDR3 has 16 residues. Germline V lookup: CDR1 SGHVS, CDR2 FNYEAQ.

The chain recombines TRBV9 with TRBJ1-2; 7 nucleotides match TRBD1. CDR1 and CDR2 from the germline V gene are SGDLS and YYNGEE. Trimming took 4 bases from V and 6 from J; bases not matched to a gene: 15. The length of the CDR3 is 16 residues. Written as DNA, the CDR3 is TGTGCCAGCAGCCCCCGGACAGGTTGGGGGGAGAATGGCTACACCTTC. Its translation: CASSPRTGWGENGYTF.

The chain combines TRBV5-1 with TRBJ2-7; D remains unclear. Germline lookup yields CDR1 SGHRS and CDR2 YFSETQ. CDR3 length equals 13 residues. V shed 4 bases and J shed 4 bases, with 12 bases lying between them. In DNA, the CDR3 is TGCGCCAGCAGCCCGGCCAGGCGATACGAGCAGTACTTC. It specifies CASSPARRYEQYF.

V and J are TRBV7-9 and TRBJ1-3; no clear D. This CDR3 spans 15 amino acids. CDR1 SEHNR and CDR2 FQNEAQ come from the germline V gene (reference sequence). Trimming pared 5 bases from V and 0 bases from J, leaving 11 bases between. The CDR3 nucleotides are TGTGCCAGCAGCCTTCCCCAGATCTCTGGAAACACCATATATTTT. It yields the protein CASSLPQISGNTIYF.

The chain employs TRBV4-1 and TRBJ1-1; D call uncertain. Germline CDR1 reads MGHRA; CDR2 reads YSYEKL. V lost 4 bases and J 3 bases, leaving 12 bases between the germline ends. The CDR3 runs 14 residues. CDR3 protein: CASSLRLLYTEAFF. CDR3 DNA: TGCGCCAGCAGCCTCCGGTTGTTGTACACTGAAGCTTTCTTT.

The chain links TRBV7-6 to TRBJ1-2, with D maybe TRBD1 (5 bases). This CDR3 region has 14 residues. CDR1 and CDR2 from the germline V gene are SGHVS and FNYEAQ. V was pared by 6 bases and J by 6 bases, with 17 bases between. Written as DNA, the CDR3 is TGTGCCAGCAGTCGTTTTCAGGGTACTGATGGCTACACCTTC. This encodes CASSRFQGTDGYTF. Full variable domain (outside the CDR3, taken from reference TRBV7-6 and TRBJ1-2): GAGVSQSPRYKVTKRGQDVALRCDPISGHVSLYWYRQALGQGPEFLTYFNYEAQQDKSGLPNDRFSAERPEGSISTLTIQRTEQRDSAMYRCASSRFQGTDGYTFGSGTRLTVV.

The genes are TRBV28 and TRBJ1-1; D possibly corresponds to TRBD1 (5 bases). V shed 3 bases and J shed 10 bases, with 18 bases lying between them. This CDR3 region has 14 residues. Germline V gene lookup returns CDR1 MDHEN and CDR2 SYDVKM. The CDR3 is CASSLYRGRNGAFF. CDR3 sequence (DNA): TGTGCCAGCAGTTTGTATAGGGGTCGAAACGGAGCTTTCTTT.

This chain links TRBV25-1 with TRBJ1-5; D might be TRBD1 (5 bases). The CDR3 is 15 residues long. Trimming took off 8 bases at V and 6 bases at J, with 20 bases between the two ends. Per germline, CDR1 MGHDK and CDR2 SYGVNS. The CDR3 bases are TGTGCCAGCCCGGGAAGGGGACTCGGGCTTCAGCCCCAGCATTTT. Its protein is CASPGRGLGLQPQHF. Using reference TRBV25-1 and TRBJ1-5 for the parts outside the CDR3, the full variable domain is EADIYQTPRYLVIGTGKKITLECSQTMGHDKMYWYQQDPGMELHLIHYSYGVNSTEKGDLSSESTVSRIRTEHFPLTLESARPSHTSQYLCASPGRGLGLQPQHFGDGTRLSIL.

The chain carries TRBV11-3 and TRBJ2-2; 9 nucleotides line up with TRBD1. V dropped 6 bases and J dropped 5; count of bases not matched to a gene: 7. CDR1 and CDR2 (germline): SGHNT, YENEEA. This CDR3 contains 15 residues. In DNA form, the CDR3 reads TGTGCCAGCAGTAGGGGCGGGACAGGGACCGGGGAGCTGTTTTTT. The encoded protein is CASSRGGTGTGELFF.

The V gene is TRBV16, the J gene TRBJ2-7, with D possibly matching TRBD2 (6 bases). The V gene's germline CDR1 is KGHSY and CDR2 FQNENV. V was cut by 0 bases and J by 2 bases, with 8 bases left in between. The CDR3 consists of 14 residues. The CDR3, as DNA: TGTGCCAGCAGCCAATCGACGGGAGCCTACGAGCAGTACTTC. As protein: CASSQSTGAYEQYF. The full variable domain, its missing parts supplied by reference TRBV16 and TRBJ2-7, is GEEVAQTPKHLVRGEGQKAKLYCAPIKGHSYVFWYQQVLKNEFKFLISFQNENVFDETGMPKERFSAKCLPNSPCSLEIQATKLEDSAVYFCASSQSTGAYEQYFGPGTRLTVT.

This chain links TRBV27 with TRBJ1-1, with TRBD1 matching over 8 bases. CDR3 size: 15 residues. CDR1 is MNHEY and CDR2 is SMNVEV in the germline V gene (reference sequence). Unmatched junction bases numbered 6, after V lost 2 bases and J lost 4 bases. The CDR3: CASSLAGQGRTEAFF. The DNA of the CDR3 is TGTGCCAGCAGTTTAGCCGGACAGGGTCGCACTGAAGCTTTCTTT.

V gene TRBV21-1 combines with J gene TRBJ2-3; the table's D call, TRBD2, was not checked against the DNA. TRBV21-1 is a known pseudogene. This CDR3 contains 18 residues. Here the CDR3 reads CASSPLVAGEGRPDTQYF. The CDR3 DNA is TGTGCCAGCAGCCCCTTAGTAGCGGGGGAGGGGCGGCCAGATACGCAGTATTTT.

This sequence joins TRBV13 and TRBJ1-1; D is perhaps TRBD1 (5 bases). Germline V gene lookup returns CDR1 PRHDT and CDR2 FYEKMQ (reference sequence). V lost 4 bases and J lost 0, with 9 bases in between. This CDR3 is 14 amino acids long. CDR3 loop: CASSYRNMNTEAFF. DNA for the CDR3: TGTGCCAGCAGCTACAGGAACATGAACACTGAAGCTTTCTTT.

V and J are TRBV29-1 and TRBJ1-2; D is perhaps TRBD1 (6 bases). The CDR3 is 16 amino acids. Deletions cut 4 bases from V and 6 bases from J, with 24 bases between. Per the germline V gene, CDR1 is SQVTM and CDR2 is ANQGSEA. CDR3 loop: CSVARDTLSGFHGYTF. Here the CDR3 DNA reads TGCAGCGTTGCCCGGGACACTCTTTCGGGGTTCCATGGCTACACCTTC.

The rearrangement joins TRBV19 to TRBJ2-7, with TRBD2 as a possible D gene (7 bases). Germline V gene sequence: CDR1 LNHDA, CDR2 SQIVND (reference sequence). Trimming removed 7 bases from V and 0 bases from J, with 16 bases in between. The CDR3 is 15 residues long. The CDR3: CASNTGGGSSYEQYF. The CDR3 DNA reads TGTGCCAGTAACACGGGGGGCGGTAGCTCCTACGAGCAGTACTTC.